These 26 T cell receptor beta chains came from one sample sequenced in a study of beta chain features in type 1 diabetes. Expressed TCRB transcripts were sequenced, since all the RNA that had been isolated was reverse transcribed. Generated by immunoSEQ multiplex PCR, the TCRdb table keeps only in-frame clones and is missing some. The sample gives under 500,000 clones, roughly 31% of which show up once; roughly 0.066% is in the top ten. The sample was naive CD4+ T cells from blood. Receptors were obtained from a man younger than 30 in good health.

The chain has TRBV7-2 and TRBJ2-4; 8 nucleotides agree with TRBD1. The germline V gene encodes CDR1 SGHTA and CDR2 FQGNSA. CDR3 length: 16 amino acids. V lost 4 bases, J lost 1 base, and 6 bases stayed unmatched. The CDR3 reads CASSSHRTGAKNIQYF. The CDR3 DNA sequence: TGTGCCAGCAGCTCACATCGGACAGGGGCCAAAAACATTCAGTACTTC.

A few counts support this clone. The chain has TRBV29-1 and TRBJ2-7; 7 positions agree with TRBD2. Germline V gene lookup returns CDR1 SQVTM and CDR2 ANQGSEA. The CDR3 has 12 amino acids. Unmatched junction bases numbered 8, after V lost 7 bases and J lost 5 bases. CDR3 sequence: CSGGGRRDEQYF. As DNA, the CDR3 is TGCAGCGGCGGCGGGAGACGGGACGAGCAGTACTTC.

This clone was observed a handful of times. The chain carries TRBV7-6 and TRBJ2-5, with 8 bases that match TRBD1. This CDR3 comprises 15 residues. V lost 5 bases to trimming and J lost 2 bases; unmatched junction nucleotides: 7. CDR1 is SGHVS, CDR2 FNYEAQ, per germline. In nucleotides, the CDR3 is TGTGCCAGCAGCCCGAGGACAGGGTCTCAAGAGACCCAGTACTTC. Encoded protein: CASSPRTGSQETQYF.

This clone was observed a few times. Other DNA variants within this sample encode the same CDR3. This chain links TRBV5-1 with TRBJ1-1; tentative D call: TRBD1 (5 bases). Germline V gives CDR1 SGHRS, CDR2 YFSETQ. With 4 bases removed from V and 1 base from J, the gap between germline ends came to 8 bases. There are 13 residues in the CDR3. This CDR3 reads CASSPGQNTEAFF. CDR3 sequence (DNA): TGCGCCAGCAGCCCAGGACAGAACACTGAAGCTTTCTTT.

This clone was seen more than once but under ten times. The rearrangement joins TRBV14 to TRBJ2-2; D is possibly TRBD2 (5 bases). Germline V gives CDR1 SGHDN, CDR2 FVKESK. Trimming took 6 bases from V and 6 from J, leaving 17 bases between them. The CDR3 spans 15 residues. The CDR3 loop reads CASRPRRTQAGELFF. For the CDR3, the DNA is TGTGCCAGCAGACCTCGGAGGACTCAGGCCGGGGAGCTGTTTTTT.

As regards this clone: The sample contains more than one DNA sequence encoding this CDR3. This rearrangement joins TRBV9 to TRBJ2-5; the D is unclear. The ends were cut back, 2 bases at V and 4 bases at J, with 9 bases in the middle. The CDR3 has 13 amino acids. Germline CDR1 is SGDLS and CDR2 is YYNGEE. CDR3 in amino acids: CASSVDLGETQYF. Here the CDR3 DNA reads TGTGCCAGCAGCGTCGACCTAGGAGAGACCCAGTACTTC.

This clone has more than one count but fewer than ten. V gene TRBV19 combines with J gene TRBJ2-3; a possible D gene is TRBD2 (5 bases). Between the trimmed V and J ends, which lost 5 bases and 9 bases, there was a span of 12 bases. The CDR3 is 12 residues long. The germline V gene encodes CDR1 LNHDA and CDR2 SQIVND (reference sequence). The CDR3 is CASSPGGPTQYF. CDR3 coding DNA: TGTGCCAGTAGTCCCGGCGGGCCCACGCAGTATTTT.

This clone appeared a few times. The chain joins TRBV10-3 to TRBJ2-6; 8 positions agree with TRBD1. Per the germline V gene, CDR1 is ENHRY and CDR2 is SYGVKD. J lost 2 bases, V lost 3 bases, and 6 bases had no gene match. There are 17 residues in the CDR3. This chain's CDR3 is CAISEAGGAPGANVLTF. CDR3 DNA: TGTGCCATCAGTGAAGCAGGGGGCGCACCTGGGGCCAACGTCCTGACTTTC.

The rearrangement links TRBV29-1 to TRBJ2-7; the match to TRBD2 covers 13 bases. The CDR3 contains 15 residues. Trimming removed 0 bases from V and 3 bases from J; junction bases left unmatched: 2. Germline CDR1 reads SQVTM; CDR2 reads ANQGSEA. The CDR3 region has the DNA TGCAGCGTTGAAGACAGACTAGCGGGAGGCTACGAGCAGTACTTC. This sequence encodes CSVEDRLAGGYEQYF.

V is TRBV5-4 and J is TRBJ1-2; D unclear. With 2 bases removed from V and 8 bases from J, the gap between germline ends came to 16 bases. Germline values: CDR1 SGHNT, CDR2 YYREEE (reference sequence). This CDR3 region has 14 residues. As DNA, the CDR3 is TGTGCCAGCAGCTTCGAAGCCCCACAGAACGGCTACACCTTC. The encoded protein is CASSFEAPQNGYTF.

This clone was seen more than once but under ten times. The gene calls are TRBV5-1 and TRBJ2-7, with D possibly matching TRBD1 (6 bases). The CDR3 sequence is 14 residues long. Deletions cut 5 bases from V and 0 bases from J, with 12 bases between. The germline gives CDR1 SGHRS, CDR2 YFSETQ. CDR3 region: CASRADSSSYEQYF. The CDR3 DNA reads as TGCGCCAGCAGAGCGGACAGCAGCTCCTACGAGCAGTACTTC.

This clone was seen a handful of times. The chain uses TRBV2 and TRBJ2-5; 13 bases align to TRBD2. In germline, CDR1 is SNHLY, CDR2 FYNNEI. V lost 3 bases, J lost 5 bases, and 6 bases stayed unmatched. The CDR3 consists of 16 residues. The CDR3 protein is CASSEGRTSGSETQYF. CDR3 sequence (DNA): TGTGCCAGCAGTGAGGGCCGGACTAGCGGGAGTGAGACCCAGTACTTC.

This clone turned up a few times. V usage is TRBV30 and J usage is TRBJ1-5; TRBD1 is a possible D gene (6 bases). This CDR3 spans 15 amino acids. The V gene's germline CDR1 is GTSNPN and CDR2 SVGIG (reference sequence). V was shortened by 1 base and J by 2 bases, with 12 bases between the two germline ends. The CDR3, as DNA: TGTGCCTGGAGTGGAGGGACACTACGCAATCAGCCCCAGCATTTT. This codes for CAWSGGTLRNQPQHF.

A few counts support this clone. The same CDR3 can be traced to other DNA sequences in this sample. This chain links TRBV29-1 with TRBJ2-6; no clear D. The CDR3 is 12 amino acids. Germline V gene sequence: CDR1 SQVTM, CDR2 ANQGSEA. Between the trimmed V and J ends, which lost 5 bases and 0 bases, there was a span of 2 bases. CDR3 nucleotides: TGCAGCGTTACCTCTGGGGCCAACGTCCTGACTTTC. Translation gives CSVTSGANVLTF.

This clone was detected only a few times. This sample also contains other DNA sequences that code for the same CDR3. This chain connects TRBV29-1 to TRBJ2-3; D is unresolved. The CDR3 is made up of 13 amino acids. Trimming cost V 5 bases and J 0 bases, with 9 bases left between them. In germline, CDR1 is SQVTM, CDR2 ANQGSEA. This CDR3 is CSVKTGSTDTQYF. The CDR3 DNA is TGCAGCGTTAAAACTGGAAGCACAGATACGCAGTATTTT.

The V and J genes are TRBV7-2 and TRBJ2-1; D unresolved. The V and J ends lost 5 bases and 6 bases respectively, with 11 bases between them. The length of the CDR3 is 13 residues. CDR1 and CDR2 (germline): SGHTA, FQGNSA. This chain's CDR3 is CASSPSWGNEQFF. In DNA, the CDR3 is TGTGCCAGCAGCCCCTCCTGGGGCAATGAGCAGTTCTTC.

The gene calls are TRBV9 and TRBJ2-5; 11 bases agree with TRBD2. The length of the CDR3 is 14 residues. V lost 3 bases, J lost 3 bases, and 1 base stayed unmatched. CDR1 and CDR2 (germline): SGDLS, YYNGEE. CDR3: CASSGGLAEETQYF. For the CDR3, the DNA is TGTGCCAGCAGCGGGGGACTAGCGGAAGAGACCCAGTACTTC. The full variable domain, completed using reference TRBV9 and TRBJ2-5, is DSGVTQTPKHLITATGQRVTLRCSPRSGDLSVYWYQQSLDQGLQFLIQYYNGEERAKGNILERFSAQQFPDLHSELNLSSLELGDSALYFCASSGGLAEETQYFGPGTRLLVL.

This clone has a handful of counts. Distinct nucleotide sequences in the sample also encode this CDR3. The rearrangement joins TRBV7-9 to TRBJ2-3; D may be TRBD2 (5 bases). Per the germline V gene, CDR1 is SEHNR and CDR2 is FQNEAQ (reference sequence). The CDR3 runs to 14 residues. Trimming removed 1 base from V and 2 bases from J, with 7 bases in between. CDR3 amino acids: CASSLGRVTDTQYF. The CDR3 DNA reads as TGTGCCAGCAGCTTAGGGCGGGTCACAGATACGCAGTATTTT.

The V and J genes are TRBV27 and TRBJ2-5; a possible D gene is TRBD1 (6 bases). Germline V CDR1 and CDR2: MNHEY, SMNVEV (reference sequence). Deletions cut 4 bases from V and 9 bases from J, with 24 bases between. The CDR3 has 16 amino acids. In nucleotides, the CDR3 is TGTGCCAGCAGTTCACCGGTTCGGGACAAAAAGGGGGCCCAGTACTTC. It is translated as CASSSPVRDKKGAQYF.

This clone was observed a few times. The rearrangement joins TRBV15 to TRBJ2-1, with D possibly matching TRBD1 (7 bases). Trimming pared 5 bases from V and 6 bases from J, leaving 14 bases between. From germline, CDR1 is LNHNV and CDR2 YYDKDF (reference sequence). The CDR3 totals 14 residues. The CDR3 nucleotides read TGTGCCACCAGCCAGGGGGGAAGAGGCAATGAGCAGTTCTTC. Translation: CATSQGGRGNEQFF.

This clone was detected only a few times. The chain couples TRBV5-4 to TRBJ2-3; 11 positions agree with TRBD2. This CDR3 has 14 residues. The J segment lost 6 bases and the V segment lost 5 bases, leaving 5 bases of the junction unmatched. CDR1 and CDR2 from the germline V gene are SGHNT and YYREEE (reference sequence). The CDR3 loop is CASRPGTSGDTQYF. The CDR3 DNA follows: TGTGCCAGCAGGCCGGGGACTAGCGGCGATACGCAGTATTTT. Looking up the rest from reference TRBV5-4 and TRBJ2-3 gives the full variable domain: ETGVTQSPTHLIKTRGQQVTLRCSSQSGHNTVSWYQQALGQGPQFIFQYYREEENGRGNFPPRFSGLQFPNYSSELNVNALELDDSALYLCASRPGTSGDTQYFGPGTRLTVL.

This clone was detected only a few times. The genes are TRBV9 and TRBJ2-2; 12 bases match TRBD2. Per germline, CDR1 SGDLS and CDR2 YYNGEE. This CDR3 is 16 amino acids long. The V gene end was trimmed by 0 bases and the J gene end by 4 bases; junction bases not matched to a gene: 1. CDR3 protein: CASSVGTSGATGELFF. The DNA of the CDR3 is TGTGCCAGCAGCGTAGGGACTAGCGGGGCCACCGGGGAGCTGTTTTTT.

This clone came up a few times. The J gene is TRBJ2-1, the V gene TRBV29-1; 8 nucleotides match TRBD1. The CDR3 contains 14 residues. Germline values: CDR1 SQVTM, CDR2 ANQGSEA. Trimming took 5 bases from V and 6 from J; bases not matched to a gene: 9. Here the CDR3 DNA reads TGCAGCGTTCCCCGAACAGGGGGTGGCAATGAGCAGTTCTTC. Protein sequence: CSVPRTGGGNEQFF.

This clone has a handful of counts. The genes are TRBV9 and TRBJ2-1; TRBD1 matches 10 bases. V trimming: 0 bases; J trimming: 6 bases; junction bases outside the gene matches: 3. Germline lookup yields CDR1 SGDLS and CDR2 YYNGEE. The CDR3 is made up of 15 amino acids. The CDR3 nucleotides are TGTGCCAGCAGCGTAGCTAGGGACAGGGGCAATGAGCAGTTCTTC. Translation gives CASSVARDRGNEQFF.

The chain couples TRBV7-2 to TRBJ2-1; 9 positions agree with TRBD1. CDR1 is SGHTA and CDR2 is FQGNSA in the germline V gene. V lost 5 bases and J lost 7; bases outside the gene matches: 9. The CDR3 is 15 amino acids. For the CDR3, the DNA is TGTGCCAGCAGCGCAGGGACAGGGACTGGAAATGAGCAGTTCTTC. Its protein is CASSAGTGTGNEQFF.

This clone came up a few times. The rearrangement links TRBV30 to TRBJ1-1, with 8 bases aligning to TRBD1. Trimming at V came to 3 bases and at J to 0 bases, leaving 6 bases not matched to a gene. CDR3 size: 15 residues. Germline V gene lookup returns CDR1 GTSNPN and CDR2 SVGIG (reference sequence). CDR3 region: CAWRRRQGMNTEAFF. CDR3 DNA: TGTGCCTGGAGAAGGAGACAGGGGATGAACACTGAAGCTTTCTTT.